This T cell receptor beta chain came from a study of T cell responses to AZD1222 COVID-19 vaccine. Study-level results: Most donors were white British, females outnumbered males, and clonal diversity was possibly underestimated. Only a handful of people who got AZD1222 tested seropositive at baseline.

The protocol was immunoSEQ multiplex PCR, while the TCRdb copy is restricted to in-frame clones and leaves out a portion. The sample yields around 110,000 clones, 80% to 90% seen once. Notes on this clone: Its antigen is not known.

The CDR3 is 16 residues long. With 4 bases clipped from V and 2 bases from J, the junction kept 7 bases outside the gene matches. From germline, CDR1 is SGHTA and CDR2 FQGNSA. The chain carries TRBV7-2 and TRBJ1-2; 10 bases map to TRBD1. This specimen was peripheral blood, taken on day 0 of AZD1222 vaccination. The receptor's source is an adult in good health. CDR3 sequence reads: CASSSTGQGLNYGYTF. CDR3 DNA: TGTGCCAGCAGCTCGACGGGACAGGGGCTGAACTATGGCTACACCTTC. Full variable domain (missing parts from reference TRBV7-2 and TRBJ1-2): GAGVSQSPSNKVTEKGKDVELRCDPISGHTALYWYRQSLGQGLEFLIYFQGNSAPDKSGLPSDRFSAERTGGSVSTLTIQRTQQEDSAVYLCASSSTGQGLNYGYTFGSGTRLTVV.